Listed below are T cell receptor beta chains from one sample, sequenced in a study of post-analysis software for immune sequencing data. TCRdb fed the PCR reads into MiXCR, producing one record per CDR3 protein. The data show around 770,000 distinct CDR3 sequences, 46% seen once. Sequencing was done on a sample of blood. Every receptor here comes from a girl aged 10-17 years with multiple sclerosis. CDR3s include the opening cysteine and the closing phenylalanine or tryptophan. Fields, in order: clone size, J gene, D gene, V gene, CDR3 DNA, CDR3 protein. D genes are given only for firm matches. The size of a clone is reported for some rows only, either as once, few or many, or as a class for expanded clones.

>NA|TRBJ2-3|TRBD2|TRBV3-1
TGTGCCAGCAGCCTGGGACTAGCGGAGGACGCTTTGTATACGCAGTATTTT
CASSLGLAEDALYTQYF
>NA|TRBJ2-1|NA|TRBV7-8
TGTGCCAGCAGCGTGAGCTACAATGAGCAGTTCTTC
CASSVSYNEQFF
>NA|TRBJ2-1|NA|TRBV10-3
TGTGCCACCCAGCCTCCTGGGGGACCTGGTGAGCAGTTCTTC
CATQPPGGPGEQFF
>NA|TRBJ2-3|NA|TRBV7-8
TGTGCCAGCAGCCCCCTAAGGGTTGGGGGCACAGATACGCAGTATTTT
CASSPLRVGGTDTQYF
>few|TRBJ2-7|NA|TRBV6-1
TGTGCCAGCAGTGAAGCTTCCATGTCCGGAGAGCAGTACTTC
CASSEASMSGEQYF
>few|TRBJ2-5|NA|TRBV12-3/TRBV12-4
TGTGCCAGCAGCACCCGTAAAGGAGGCCAAGGGACCCAGTACTTC
CASSTRKGGQGTQYF
>NA|TRBJ2-5|NA|TRBV6-5
TGTGCCAGCAGCCCCCCTTTGTGGGACCAAGAGACCCAGTACTTC
CASSPPLWDQETQYF
>NA|TRBJ2-7|TRBD2|TRBV12-3/TRBV12-4
TGTGCCAGCAGACTAGCGCCCTCCTACGAGCAGTACTTC
CASRLAPSYEQYF
>NA|TRBJ2-3|TRBD1|TRBV27
TGTGCCAGCATGATCCTCCAGGGGGCAGATACGCAGTATTTT
CASMILQGADTQYF
>NA|TRBJ1-2|NA|TRBV25-1
TGTGCCAGCAGTGAAAGTCTCGAGGGTCTCCGCTACACCTTC
CASSESLEGLRYTF
>few|TRBJ2-3|NA|TRBV29-1
TGCAGCGTTGAAAAGTTAGGGCGTCAGGATACGCAGTATTTT
CSVEKLGRQDTQYF
>few|TRBJ2-1|TRBD2|TRBV27
TGTGCCAGCCGTCCCTCGGCGGGAGGGCCATATGAGCAGTTCTTC
CASRPSAGGPYEQFF
>NA|TRBJ2-3|NA|TRBV29-1
TGCAGCGTTGAACCCCGCGGGATCACAGATACGCAGTATTTT
CSVEPRGITDTQYF
>NA|TRBJ2-1|TRBD1|TRBV9
TGTGCCAGCAGCGTTGAGGACAGGACCGAGCAGTTCTTC
CASSVEDRTEQFF
>few|TRBJ2-1|TRBD2|TRBV18
TGTGCCAGCTCACCACTTGCTAGCGGAACGGTCGGGTACAATGAGCAGTTCTTC
CASSPLASGTVGYNEQFF
>few|TRBJ1-2|NA|TRBV7-9
TGTGCCAGCAGCTTAGAGCTACAAATTTATGGCTACACCTTC
CASSLELQIYGYTF
>few|TRBJ2-1|TRBD2|TRBV29-1
TGCAGCGTTTCGACTAGCGGGAACTCCTACAATGAGCAGTTCTTC
CSVSTSGNSYNEQFF
>NA|TRBJ2-3|NA|TRBV5-1
TGCGCCAGCAGCGGGATGACAGAAAGCACAGATACGCAGTATTTT
CASSGMTESTDTQYF
>few|TRBJ2-7|NA|TRBV30
TGTGCCTGGAGTGGGGCTTCGGGAGAGCAGTACTTC
CAWSGASGEQYF
>NA|TRBJ2-7|TRBD2|TRBV20-1
TGCAGTGCTCCAGGGACTAGCTCCTACGAGCAGTACTTC
CSAPGTSSYEQYF
>NA|TRBJ2-5|TRBD2|TRBV11-2
TGTGCCAGCAGCTCGGGACTAGCGGCCCACAATGAGCAGTACTTC
CASSSGLAAHNEQYF
>once|TRBJ2-1|TRBD2|TRBV27
TGTGCCAGCAGTCCTGGGGGGGAGGGCCTTTATGAGCAGTTCTTC
CASSPGGEGLYEQFF
>NA|TRBJ2-7|TRBD2|TRBV20-1
TGCAGTGCTGCTCTGACTAGCCACGACGAGCAGTACTTC
CSAALTSHDEQYF
>NA|TRBJ2-1|NA|TRBV5-6
TGTGCCAGCAGCCCGGGGAGTCATCGGGAGCAGTTCTTC
CASSPGSHREQFF